This T cell receptor beta chain was recorded in a study of T cells in women clearing cervical HPV infection. About the study: Case blood was drawn a median roughly 160 days after lesion detection.

Study-wide results and limits: Associations may precede or follow infection; HPV-specific or memory T cells were not isolated.

Produced via immunoSEQ multiplex PCR; TCRdb's table is partial and in-frame only. Recorded for this sample: 31,000 or so clones. Comments on this clone: Its antigen is currently unknown. The CDR3 end is not reached by the read, which stops 3 residues before it; the germline J gene fills it in.

The CDR3 sequence is 13 residues long. The V gene end was trimmed by 10 bases and the J gene end by 7 bases; junction bases not matched to a gene: 11. Germline V lookup: CDR1 SNHLY, CDR2 FYNNEI. This sequence joins TRBV2 and TRBJ1-2; 8 bases line up with TRBD1. Sequencing input: blood buffy coat. The TCR was taken from a woman aged 18-69 years with a cervical HPV16 infection that either progressed to CIN3+ or cleared (not recorded which). The CDR3 loop is CATRAQGAFGYTF. The covered CDR3 bases are TGTGCCACCCGGGCGCAGGGGGCTTTTGGC.